The 6 T cell receptor beta chains below come from one sample, sequenced in a study of blood T cell repertoires in COVID-19. TCRdb keeps only in-frame clones here, not all; method: immunoSEQ multiplex PCR. The table lists roughly 250,000 clones, over 70% of them singletons. Sequenced sample: peripheral blood. These receptors all come from a man aged 35-49 years with active or convalescent COVID-19.

The gene calls are TRBV24-1 and TRBJ2-3, with 9 bases aligning to TRBD2. Germline trimming cut 2 bases from V and 3 bases from J; bases unmatched to any gene: 5. This CDR3 is 16 amino acids long. Germline values: CDR1 KGHDR, CDR2 SFDVKD. CDR3 sequence: CATSDSASGITDTQYF. For the CDR3, the DNA is TGTGCCACCAGTGATTCGGCTAGCGGGATAACAGATACGCAGTATTTT.

The CDR3 here is CASSFLIDGDLGAFF. CDR3 sequence (DNA): TGTGCCAGCAGCTTTTTAATCGACGGAGACCTCGGGGCTTTCTTT. V and J are TRBV5-8 and TRBJ1-1; no clear D. Germline CDR1 SGHTS, CDR2 YDEGEE. The ends were cut back, 2 bases at V and 11 bases at J, with 22 bases in the middle. CDR3 length: 15 amino acids. The variable domain in full, with the rest retrieved from reference TRBV5-8 and TRBJ1-1, is EAGVTQSPTHLIKTRGQQATLRCSPISGHTSVYWYQQALGLGLQFLLWYDEGEERNRGNFPPRFSGRQFPNYSSELNVNALELEDSALYLCASSFLIDGDLGAFFGQGTRLTVV.

This chain uses TRBV5-4 with TRBJ1-1, with D unclear. This CDR3 contains 11 residues. Looked up from germline, CDR1 is SGHNT and CDR2 is YYREEE (reference sequence). Trimming pared 3 bases from V and 3 bases from J, leaving 3 bases between. In DNA, the CDR3 is TGTGCCAGCAGCTCGGACACTGAAGCTTTCTTT. Protein sequence: CASSSDTEAFF.

The gene calls are TRBV3-1 (or the pseudogene TRBV3-2) and TRBJ1-2; 9 bases map to TRBD1. The V and J ends lost 4 bases and 7 bases, in that order; junction bases with no gene match: 10. In germline, CDR1 is LGHDT, CDR2 YNNKEL (reference sequence). There are 15 residues in the CDR3. The CDR3 bases are TGTGCCAGCAGCCGACCGGGACAGGGTATTTCTGGCTACACCTTC. This codes for CASSRPGQGISGYTF.

The chain recombines TRBV6-5 with TRBJ2-3; D is uncertain. The CDR3 has 12 residues. CDR1 is MNHEY and CDR2 is SVGAGI in the germline V gene. Trimming removed 5 bases from V and 6 bases from J, with 9 bases in between. CDR3 in amino acids: CASSLPWDTQYF. The CDR3 nucleotides read TGTGCCAGCAGTCTACCTTGGGATACGCAGTATTTT.

The sample holds many counts of this clone. The chain carries TRBV9 and TRBJ2-1, with a tentative D call TRBD2 (5 bases). This CDR3 spans 15 amino acids. Germline values: CDR1 SGDLS, CDR2 YYNGEE. The V gene lost 4 bases and the J gene lost 5 bases, with 16 bases spanning the gap. The DNA for the CDR3 is TGTGCCAGCAGCCCATCCGGGAACACTAACAATGAGCAGTTCTTC. This codes for CASSPSGNTNNEQFF.